These 31 T cell receptor beta chains originate from one sample sequenced in a study of Graves' ophthalmopathy and Graves' hyperthyroidism. Amplification targeted the TCR beta CDR3 regions, with RNA transcripts as the source material. The workflow started with a first-round RT-PCR run with HTBI primers and then moved on to a second-round multiplex PCR. Using its own MiXCR run on the multiplex PCR reads, TCRdb lists one record per CDR3 protein. The table lists about 400,000 distinct CDR3 sequences, under 25% of them singletons. Sequencing input: peripheral blood. These receptor sequences come from a young woman with stable Graves' hyperthyroidism.

For this clonotype: An end of the junction differs from the germline gene, which may be a read error. The V and J genes are TRBV28 and TRBJ2-5; 7 bases map to TRBD2. The germline gives CDR1 MDHEN, CDR2 SYDVKM. This CDR3 spans 15 amino acids. The CDR3 protein is CASSPAGTGVETKYF. CDR3 sequence (DNA): TGTGCCAGCAGTCCAGCGGGAACAGGTGTGGAGACCAAGTACTTC.

In its sample, this clonotype was seen many times. This chain links TRBV6-2 or TRBV6-3 with TRBJ2-5; D is unclear. Germline lookup yields CDR1 MNHEY and CDR2 SVGEGT. The CDR3 length is 12 residues. The V end was cut by 5 bases, the J end by 7 bases, with 11 bases between. This CDR3 reads CASSNFAWTQYF. CDR3 DNA: TGTGCCAGCAGTAACTTTGCCTGGACCCAGTACTTC.

This clonotype was seen at least ten times. The rearrangement joins TRBV29-1 to TRBJ2-5, with D perhaps matching TRBD2 (5 bases). The CDR3 sequence is 13 residues long. The germline V gene has CDR1 SQVTM and CDR2 ANQGSEA. The V gene lost 4 bases and the J gene lost 5 bases, with 14 bases spanning the gap. CDR3 sequence (DNA): TGCAGCGTTGGGACCAGCGGCGTGGAGACCCAGTACTTC. Protein product: CSVGTSGVETQYF.

This clonotype was counted ten times or more. The genes are TRBV4-1 and TRBJ2-7, with D possibly being TRBD1 (6 bases). The V and J ends lost 0 bases and 3 bases respectively, with 12 bases between them. CDR1 and CDR2 (germline): MGHRA, YSYEKL. The CDR3 covers 15 residues. Written as DNA, the CDR3 is TGCGCCAGCAGCCAAGATGCGGACAGCCTCTACGAGCAGTACTTC. Translated: CASSQDADSLYEQYF.

V and J are TRBV12-3 or TRBV12-4 and TRBJ1-5; D ambiguous. Trimming stripped 1 base from V and 1 base from J, with 11 bases between. The CDR3 runs to 16 residues. CDR3: CASSLEAPPSNQPQHF. In DNA, the CDR3 is TGTGCCAGCAGTTTAGAGGCACCACCCAGCAATCAGCCCCAGCATTTT.

The J gene is TRBJ2-7, the V gene TRBV12-3 or TRBV12-4; TRBD1 is a possible D gene (5 bases). V was pared by 7 bases and J by 2 bases, with 15 bases between. The CDR3 runs 14 residues. CDR3 nucleotides: TGTGCCAGCACCGTGGACACGGACACCTACGAGCAGTACTTC. Protein sequence: CASTVDTDTYEQYF.

This clonotype was seen just once. The chain recombines TRBV25-1 with TRBJ1-2, with unresolved D. V was trimmed by 1 base and J by 3 bases, leaving 18 bases between them. Germline assignment: CDR1 MGHDK and CDR2 SYGVNS. This CDR3 region has 17 residues. CDR3 sequence reads: CASSEFSAREGDYGYTF. The CDR3 coding sequence is TGTGCCAGCAGTGAATTCTCAGCGCGGGAGGGAGACTATGGCTACACCTTC.

The J gene is TRBJ1-5, the V gene TRBV19, with a tentative D call TRBD1 (5 bases). The CDR3 length is 14 residues. Germline V gene sequence: CDR1 LNHDA, CDR2 SQIVND (reference sequence). V was pared by 6 bases and J by 3 bases, with 12 bases between. This CDR3 reads CASRGDSLNQPQHF. The CDR3 nucleotides are TGTGCCAGTAGGGGGGATTCCCTCAATCAGCCCCAGCATTTT.

This clonotype has a count of ten or more. This chain uses TRBV19 with TRBJ2-5; tentatively, D is TRBD2 (6 bases). Trimming removed 6 bases at V and 1 base at J, with 12 bases between. The length of the CDR3 is 14 residues. Germline V gives CDR1 LNHDA, CDR2 SQIVND (reference sequence). CDR3 protein: CASSGDWAQETQYF. The CDR3 DNA sequence: TGTGCCAGTAGCGGGGACTGGGCCCAAGAGACCCAGTACTTC.

The table lists this clonotype with many counts. This sequence joins TRBV15 and TRBJ2-5, with D possibly being TRBD2 (7 bases). CDR3 size: 15 residues. CDR1 is LNHNV, CDR2 YYDKDF, per germline (reference sequence). Deletions cut 0 bases from V and 2 bases from J, with 10 bases between. CDR3 amino acids: CATSRDRGGQETQYF. CDR3 nucleotides: TGTGCCACCAGCAGAGATAGGGGGGGGCAAGAGACCCAGTACTTC.

The table lists this clonotype with many counts. The V call is TRBV20-1, the J call TRBJ2-7, with 7 bases that match TRBD2. CDR3 length: 15 residues. V shed 0 bases, J shed 10 bases, and the junction held 15 bases outside the gene matches. Germline lookup yields CDR1 DFQATT and CDR2 SNEGSKA (reference sequence). This chain's CDR3 is CSARDFRREWVRQYF. For the CDR3, the DNA is TGCAGTGCTAGAGATTTCCGGCGGGAGTGGGTCCGACAGTACTTC.

This rearrangement joins TRBV7-9 to TRBJ2-7; possible D gene TRBD1, 6 bases. Between the trimmed V and J ends, which lost 0 bases and 5 bases, there was a span of 11 bases. This CDR3 comprises 14 residues. Germline CDR1 reads SEHNR; CDR2 reads FQNEAQ (reference sequence). CDR3 residues: CASSLAGGMDEQYF. DNA for the CDR3: TGTGCCAGCAGCTTAGCAGGGGGAATGGACGAGCAGTACTTC.

This clonotype was recorded many times. The rearrangement joins TRBV20-1 to TRBJ1-1, with D perhaps TRBD1 (5 bases). The CDR3 length is 12 residues. V was trimmed by 5 bases and J by 3 bases, leaving 10 bases between them. CDR1 and CDR2 (germline): DFQATT, SNEGSKA (reference sequence). The CDR3 DNA reads TGCAGTGCTGGGACCTCGGACACTGAAGCTTTCTTT. This codes for CSAGTSDTEAFF.

The chain employs TRBV11-2 and TRBJ1-3; D gene unclear. The germline CDR1 and CDR2 sequences are SGHAT and FQNNGV. The CDR3 runs 17 residues. Trimming pared 1 base from V and 0 bases from J, leaving 13 bases between. DNA for the CDR3: TGTGCCAGCAGCTTAGTGAGAGGATCGACCTCTGGAAACACCATATATTTT. Its protein product is CASSLVRGSTSGNTIYF.

This clonotype was seen repeatedly, ten times or more. This chain uses TRBV20-1 with TRBJ2-2, with 8 bases aligning to TRBD1. V was pared by 1 base and J by 5 bases, with 6 bases of the junction left unmatched. The CDR3 extends over 15 amino acids. Germline values: CDR1 DFQATT, CDR2 SNEGSKA (reference sequence). CDR3 amino acids: CSARAATGDTGELFF. The DNA for the CDR3 is TGCAGTGCTAGAGCCGCGACAGGGGATACCGGGGAGCTGTTTTTT.

Many counts were recorded for this clonotype. The V call is TRBV28, the J call TRBJ2-7; D is undetermined. Germline loops: CDR1 MDHEN, CDR2 SYDVKM. Trimming took 5 bases from V and 6 from J, leaving 17 bases between them. The CDR3 covers 14 residues. CDR3: CASSKGRSPIEQYF. The DNA of the CDR3 is TGTGCCAGCAGTAAAGGACGGAGCCCCATCGAGCAGTACTTC.

This clonotype showed up many times. The chain uses TRBV12-3 or TRBV12-4 and TRBJ2-7; tentatively, D is TRBD1 (5 bases). This CDR3 contains 13 residues. Trimming left V 6 bases short and J 12 bases short, with 21 bases between. CDR3 amino acids: CASSPTQEQVPYF. In DNA form, the CDR3 reads TGTGCCAGCAGCCCGACCCAAGAACAGGTTCCGTACTTC.

The sample holds many counts of this clonotype. This chain uses TRBV27 with TRBJ2-5; D possibly corresponds to TRBD1 (5 bases). V lost 4 bases and J lost 1, with 10 bases in between. The V gene's germline CDR1 is MNHEY and CDR2 SMNVEV (reference sequence). The CDR3 contains 14 residues. CDR3 protein: CASSSPRAQETQYF. The CDR3 bases are TGTGCCAGCAGTTCACCCAGGGCCCAAGAGACCCAGTACTTC.

The table lists this clonotype with many counts. The genes are TRBV11-2 and TRBJ2-5; 9 bases align to TRBD2. CDR3 length equals 16 residues. J gave up 7 bases and V 4 bases, and 13 bases lay outside the gene matches. Germline V gene lookup returns CDR1 SGHAT and CDR2 FQNNGV. The CDR3 loop is CASSSWEAGGPWTQYF. In DNA, the CDR3 is TGTGCCAGCAGCTCGTGGGAGGCGGGAGGGCCGTGGACCCAGTACTTC.

This clonotype was counted only a few times. The gene calls are TRBV11-2 and TRBJ2-4, with 9 bases matching TRBD2. The CDR3 extends over 16 amino acids. The junction had 14 bases not matched to a gene; V was cut back by 5 bases and J by 9 bases. Germline CDR1 and CDR2: SGHAT and FQNNGV. CDR3 sequence (DNA): TGTGCCAGCAGCCTAGCCGTAGCGGGAGCCTTGGGCATTCAGTACTTC. It encodes CASSLAVAGALGIQYF.

At least ten counts were recorded for this clonotype. The V gene is TRBV5-1, the J gene TRBJ2-7; D ambiguous. Germline lookup yields CDR1 SGHRS and CDR2 YFSETQ. The germline V and J ends were trimmed by 0 bases and 4 bases, with 11 bases remaining between them. The CDR3 has 14 amino acids. The chain's CDR3 is CASSLEPRAYEQYF. The CDR3 DNA sequence: TGCGCCAGCAGCTTGGAACCCCGGGCGTACGAGCAGTACTTC.

This clonotype was recorded many times. The chain is built from TRBV20-1 and TRBJ2-7; D is uncertain. The CDR3 is 10 residues long. Per the germline V gene, CDR1 is DFQATT and CDR2 is SNEGSKA (reference sequence). The ends were cut back, 7 bases at V and 6 bases at J, with 10 bases in the middle. CDR3 in amino acids: CSVLLSEQYF. CDR3 DNA sequence: TGCAGTGTCCTCCTGAGCGAGCAGTACTTC.

Many counts were recorded for this clonotype. V is TRBV12-3 or TRBV12-4 and J is TRBJ2-5, with D perhaps matching TRBD1 (6 bases). The V end was cut by 8 bases, the J end by 4 bases, with 14 bases between. The length of the CDR3 is 13 residues. The CDR3 loop reads CASASGARETQYF. The DNA for the CDR3 is TGTGCCAGCGCCTCAGGGGCAAGAGAGACCCAGTACTTC.

Remarks on this clonotype: Sequence at one end of the junction differs from germline and may be a read error. The chain links TRBV6-5 to TRBJ1-5; D remains ambiguous. Looked up from germline, CDR1 is MNHEY and CDR2 is SVGAGI. This CDR3 spans 14 amino acids. The CDR3 DNA sequence: TGTGCCAGCAGTGACTCCTGGGGAGGAAAGCCCCAGCATTTT. It is translated as CASSDSWGGKPQHF.

The sample holds many counts of this clonotype. The gene calls are TRBV4-1 and TRBJ1-6; D uncertain. Germline CDR1 reads MGHRA; CDR2 reads YSYEKL. The CDR3 is 15 residues long. With 7 bases removed from V and 3 bases from J, the gap between germline ends came to 13 bases. This CDR3 is CASNPTGFYNSPLHF. The CDR3, as DNA: TGCGCCAGCAACCCGACGGGTTTCTATAATTCACCCCTCCACTTT.

This clonotype was picked up a small number of times. The chain links TRBV28 to TRBJ1-2, with 9 bases fitting TRBD1. With V trimmed by 5 bases and J by 5 bases, 9 bases remained unmatched. This CDR3 region has 15 residues. Germline assignment: CDR1 MDHEN and CDR2 SYDVKM. The CDR3, as DNA: TGTGCCAGCAGTCCTCCGGGACAGGGAGGTTATGGCTACACCTTC. This sequence encodes CASSPPGQGGYGYTF.

CDR3 residues: CATSDGRGVSYEQYF. CDR3 nucleotides: TGTGCCACCAGTGATGGGCGGGGGGTATCCTACGAGCAGTACTTC. The V call is TRBV24-1, the J call TRBJ2-7; 8 bases fit TRBD2. There are 15 residues in the CDR3. CDR1 and CDR2 (germline): KGHDR, SFDVKD. With 3 bases clipped from V and 1 base from J, the junction kept 4 bases outside the gene matches.

This clonotype was seen ten or more times. CDR3 nucleotides: TGCAGTGCTAGAGATTTTGGACTTTCAGGTTGGAGCGGGGAGCTGTTTTTT. It is translated as CSARDFGLSGWSGELFF. The chain uses TRBV20-1 and TRBJ2-2; D possibly corresponds to TRBD2 (5 bases). Trimming removed 0 bases at V and 7 bases at J, with 21 bases between. The CDR3 has 17 amino acids. The germline gives CDR1 DFQATT, CDR2 SNEGSKA (reference sequence).

This clonotype was found a few times. This chain connects TRBV6-2 or TRBV6-3 to TRBJ2-7, with 10 nucleotides matching TRBD2. V shed 6 bases, J shed 4 bases, and the junction held 18 bases outside the gene matches. CDR1 MNHEY and CDR2 SVGEGT come from the germline V gene. CDR3 size: 18 residues. Here the CDR3 DNA reads TGTGCCAGCAGCCAAGAAACCAGGTCTAGCGGGAGTGTTTACGAGCAGTACTTC. It is translated as CASSQETRSSGSVYEQYF.

This clonotype was observed at least ten times. The gene calls are TRBV2 and TRBJ2-2, with TRBD2 matching over 9 bases. V trimming: 7 bases; J trimming: 2 bases; junction bases outside the gene matches: 5. The germline CDR1 and CDR2 sequences are SNHLY and FYNNEI. The length of the CDR3 is 15 residues. CDR3 in amino acids: CASTGLASNTGELFF. CDR3 in DNA: TGTGCCAGCACCGGACTAGCGAGTAACACCGGGGAGCTGTTTTTT.

Many counts were recorded for this clonotype. The rearrangement uses TRBV7-8 and TRBJ1-1; D not certain. The CDR3 extends over 11 amino acids. V dropped 4 bases and J dropped 8 bases, with 8 bases sitting between them. In germline, CDR1 is SGHVS, CDR2 FQNEAQ. CDR3 sequence: CASSYGREAFF. As DNA, the CDR3 is TGTGCCAGCAGCTATGGTCGAGAAGCTTTCTTT.